This TCR beta chain was retrieved from a study of blood T cell repertoires in COVID-19. Study in general: From T cells, B-cell-depleted T cells, or PBMCs came the material, which was cDNA or gDNA.

Germline lookup yields CDR1 GTSNPN and CDR2 SVGIG (reference sequence). V was cut by 7 bases and J by 3 bases, with 18 bases left in between. The CDR3 consists of 15 residues. Cohorts were based on clinical histories the participants reported. Shortly before study entry, within 2 weeks, exposed participants had met a COVID-19 case. TCRdb's copy holds only in-frame clones and misses some; the assay was immunoSEQ multiplex PCR. The sample holds 300,000 to 450,000 clones, more than 70% seen once. The chain is built from TRBV30 and TRBJ2-2, with D perhaps matching TRBD2 (6 bases). This clonotype was sampled from a woman in her twenties or thirties who had been exposed to COVID-19. The sample was PBMCs or T cells enriched from blood (not recorded which). This CDR3 reads CAYGIGGRDTGELFF. The DNA of the CDR3 is TGTGCCTATGGAATCGGGGGAAGGGACACCGGGGAGCTGTTTTTT.